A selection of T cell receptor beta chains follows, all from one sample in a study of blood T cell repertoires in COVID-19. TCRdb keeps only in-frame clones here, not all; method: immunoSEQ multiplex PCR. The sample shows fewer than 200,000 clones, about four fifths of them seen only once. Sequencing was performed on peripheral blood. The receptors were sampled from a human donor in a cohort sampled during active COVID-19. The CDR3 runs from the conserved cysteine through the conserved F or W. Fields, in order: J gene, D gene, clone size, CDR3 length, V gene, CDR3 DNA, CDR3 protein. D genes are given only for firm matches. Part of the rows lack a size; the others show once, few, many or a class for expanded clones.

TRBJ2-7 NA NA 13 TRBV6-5 TGTGCCAGCAGACACAGGGACCCATACGAGCAGTACTTC CASRHRDPYEQYF
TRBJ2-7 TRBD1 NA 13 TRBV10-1 TGCGCCAGCAAAATTACAGGGGTCCACGAGCAGTACTTC CASKITGVHEQYF
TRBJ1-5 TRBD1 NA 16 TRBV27 TGTGCCAGCAGTTCCCAACAGGGGAGTAGCAATCAGCCCCAGCATTTT CASSSQQGSSNQPQHF
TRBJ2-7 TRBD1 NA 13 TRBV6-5 TGTGCCACCTTAACAAGGGGGCGGGACGAGCAGTACTTC CATLTRGRDEQYF
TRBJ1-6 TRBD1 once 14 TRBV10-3 TGTGCCATCAGGGCCGGGACAGCTAATTCACCCCTCCACTTT CAIRAGTANSPLHF
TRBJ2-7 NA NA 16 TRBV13 TGTGCCAGCAGCACGGGGGGACAGGTGATCTCCTACGAGCAGTACTTC CASSTGGQVISYEQYF
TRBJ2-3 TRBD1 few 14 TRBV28 TGTGCCAGCAGGCCACAGGGGCGCACAGATACGCAGTATTTT CASRPQGRTDTQYF
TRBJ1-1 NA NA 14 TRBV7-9 TGTGCCAGCAGCCCCGAGGACAGGAACACTGAAGCTTTCTTT CASSPEDRNTEAFF
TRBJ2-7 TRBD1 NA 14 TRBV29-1 TGCAGCGTTGATGTGTTGGGGACAGCCTACGAGCAGTACTTC CSVDVLGTAYEQYF
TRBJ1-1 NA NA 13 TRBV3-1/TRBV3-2 TGTGCCAGCAGCCAAGGCAGGGGAAACGAAGCTTTCTTT CASSQGRGNEAFF
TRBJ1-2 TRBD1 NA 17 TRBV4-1 TGCGCCAGCAGCATTCAGGCAGGACAGGGACCTAACTATGGCTACACCTTC CASSIQAGQGPNYGYTF
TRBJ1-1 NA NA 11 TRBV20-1 TGCAGTGCTACGGGGGACGCTGAAGCTTTCTTT CSATGDAEAFF
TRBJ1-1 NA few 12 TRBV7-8 TGTGCCAGCAGCACCGGGGATACTGAAGCTTTCTTT CASSTGDTEAFF
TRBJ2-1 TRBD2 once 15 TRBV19 TGTGCCAGTAGTATCAGCGGGGGGGCCTACAATGAGCAGTTCTTC CASSISGGAYNEQFF
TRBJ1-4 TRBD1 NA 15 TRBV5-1 TGCGCCAGCAGCGCCGGGACAGGGGGCCATGAAAAACTGTTTTTT CASSAGTGGHEKLFF
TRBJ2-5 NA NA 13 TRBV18 TGTGCCAGCTCACTAACTATACGGGAGACCCAGTACTTC CASSLTIRETQYF
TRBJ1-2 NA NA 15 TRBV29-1 TGCAGCGTTCTCATCGGGACATATTCTAACTATGGCTACACCTTC CSVLIGTYSNYGYTF
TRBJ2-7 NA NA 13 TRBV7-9 TGTGCCACAGGAGGCGGGGAGAATAGCGAGCAGTACTTC CATGGGENSEQYF
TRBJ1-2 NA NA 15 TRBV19 TGTGCCAGCGCACCCTACGGCGGATACCGCTATGGCTACACCTTC CASAPYGGYRYGYTF
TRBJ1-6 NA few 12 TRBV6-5 TGTGCCAGCACCCGAGGGCGATCACCCCTCCACTTT CASTRGRSPLHF
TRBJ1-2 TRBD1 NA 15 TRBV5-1 TGCGCCAGCAGCTTGTCGGGCCCGCCAGAGGGGGCCTACACCTTC CASSLSGPPEGAYTF
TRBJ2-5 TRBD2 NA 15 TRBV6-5 TGTGCCAGCAGTTACTCACTAGCGGGGTTGGAGACCCAGTACTTC CASSYSLAGLETQYF
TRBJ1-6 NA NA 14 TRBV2 TGTGCCAGCAAACTGGGTCAGGGGAGTTCACCCCTCCACTTT CASKLGQGSSPLHF
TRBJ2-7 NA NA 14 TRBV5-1 TGCGCCAGCAGCTTGGAACAGGGCCGGGTCGAGCAGTACTTC CASSLEQGRVEQYF
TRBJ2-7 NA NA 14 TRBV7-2 TGTGCCAGCAGCGGAGGACAGCCCCTCGCTGAGCAGTACTTC CASSGGQPLAEQYF
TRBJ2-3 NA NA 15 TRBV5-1 TGCGCCAGCAGCTTGGGCCTAGCTGCGACAGATACGCAGTATTTT CASSLGLAATDTQYF
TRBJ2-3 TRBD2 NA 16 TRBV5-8 TGTGCCAGCAGCTTCGGGACTAGCGTAAGCACAGATACGCAGTATTTT CASSFGTSVSTDTQYF
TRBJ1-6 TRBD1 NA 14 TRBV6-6 TGTGCCAGCAGAAACAGACAGGGTAATTCACCCCTCCACTTT CASRNRQGNSPLHF
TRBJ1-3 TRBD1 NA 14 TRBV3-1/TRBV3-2 TGTGCCAGCAGCACAGGGGGTTCGGGAAACACCATATATTTT CASSTGGSGNTIYF
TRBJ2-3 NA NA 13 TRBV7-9 TGTGCCAGCAGCTCCCCGGAGGCGACCACTGGGTATTTT CASSSPEATTGYF
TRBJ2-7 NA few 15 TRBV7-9 TGTGCCAGCAGCTCGGCAGCGAAGCCCACCTACGAGCAGTACTTC CASSSAAKPTYEQYF
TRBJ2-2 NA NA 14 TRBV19 TGTGCCAGTACCGCTCAGGTGGGCTTCGGGGAGCTGTTTTTT CASTAQVGFGELFF
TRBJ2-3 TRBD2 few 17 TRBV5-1 TGCGCCAGCAGCTCTACCGGGACTAGCGGGGGTACAGATACGCAGTATTTT CASSSTGTSGGTDTQYF
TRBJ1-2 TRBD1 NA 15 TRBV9 TGTGCCAGCAGCCCGTTCGACAGGGCTAACTATGGCTACACCTTC CASSPFDRANYGYTF
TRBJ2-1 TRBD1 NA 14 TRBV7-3 TGTGCCAGCAGCCTTTCAACAGGGGGCAATGAGCAGTTCTTC CASSLSTGGNEQFF
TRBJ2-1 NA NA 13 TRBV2 TGTGCCAGCATTCCCCAATACGGGAATGAGCAGTTCTTC CASIPQYGNEQFF
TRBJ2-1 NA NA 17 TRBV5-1 TGCGCCAGCAGCCTCGACGGTCTGGCGGGGACCTACAATGAGCAGTTCTTC CASSLDGLAGTYNEQFF
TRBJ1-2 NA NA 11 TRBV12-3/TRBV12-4 TGTGCCAGCAGTTCAACAAAGGGCTACACCTTC CASSSTKGYTF
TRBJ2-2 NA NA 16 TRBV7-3 TGTGCCAGCAGCTTACTAGGAGGTTTGAACACCGGGGAGCTGTTTTTT CASSLLGGLNTGELFF
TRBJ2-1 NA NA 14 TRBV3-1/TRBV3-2 TGTGCCAGCAGCCTAGGGTCTGGGGGCGATGAGCAGTTCTTC CASSLGSGGDEQFF
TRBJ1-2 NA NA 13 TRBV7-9 TGTGCCAGCAGCTTAGACAGGGTACGGGGCTACACCTTC CASSLDRVRGYTF
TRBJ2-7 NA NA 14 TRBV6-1 TGTGCCAGCAGTGAAGGGACAGCCTCCTACGAGCAGTACTTC CASSEGTASYEQYF
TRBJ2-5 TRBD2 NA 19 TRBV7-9 TGTGCCAGCAGCTTACCCCCATATAGCCTAGCGGGGGTTGGGGAGACCCAGTACTTC CASSLPPYSLAGVGETQYF
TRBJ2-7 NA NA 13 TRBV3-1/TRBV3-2 TGTGCCAGCAGCCCGGATAGCGGCTACGAGCAGTACTTC CASSPDSGYEQYF
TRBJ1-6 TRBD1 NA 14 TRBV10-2 TGCGCCAGCAGAACCGGACAGGGAAATTCACCCCTCCACTTT CASRTGQGNSPLHF
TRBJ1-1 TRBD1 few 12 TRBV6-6 TGTGCCAGCAGTACCGCGACAGGGCTAGCTTTCTTT CASSTATGLAFF
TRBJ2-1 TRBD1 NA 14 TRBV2 TGTGCCAGCACCCAGGGGGCCTCCTACAATGAGCAGTTCTTC CASTQGASYNEQFF
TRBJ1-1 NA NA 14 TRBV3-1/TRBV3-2 TGTGCCAGCAGCCCAGTGGGGGGTAGGGGAGTCGCTTTCTTT CASSPVGGRGVAFF
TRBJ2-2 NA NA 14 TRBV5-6 TGTGCCAGCAGCGGGGGCACGGGGACCGGGGAGCTGTTTTTT CASSGGTGTGELFF
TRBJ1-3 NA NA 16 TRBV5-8 TGTGCCAGCAGCTTTGCTGCCAGCACCGGGGGAAACACCATATATTTT CASSFAASTGGNTIYF